The text below deals with one T cell receptor (beta chain). The data were taken from a study of T cells in Graves' hyperthyroidism and ophthalmopathy. Study as a whole: Blood was drawn when the patient was first diagnosed and still untreated.

TCR beta CDR3 sequences were amplified from RNA transcripts. The primer set for the first-round RT-PCR of the TCR CDR3 was HTBI. Via MiXCR, TCRdb re-called the multiplex PCR reads, giving one row per CDR3 protein. The sample includes about 250,000 distinct CDR3 sequences, roughly 20% of them seen just once. Trimming stripped 4 bases from V and 1 base from J, with 13 bases between. This CDR3 is 15 amino acids long. The germline gives CDR1 SNHLY, CDR2 FYNNEI. Patients affected by ophthalmopathy presented a Clinical Activity Score of at least 3, a NOSPECS grade of at least 4, and disease duration below 3 months. Patients were excluded for uncontrolled infection, other autoimmune disease, pregnancy or lactation. Based on clinical symptoms, serum thyroxine and TRAb, thyroid ultrasound and orbital computed tomography, diagnoses were reached.

What was sequenced was blood. V usage is TRBV2 and J usage is TRBJ1-1; a possible D gene is TRBD1 (5 bases). The clonotype was recovered from a man aged 25 to 40 with Graves' ophthalmopathy. The CDR3 DNA follows: TGTGCCAGCAGTGGCTCGGACAACCGGAACACTGAAGCTTTCTTT. Residues: CASSGSDNRNTEAFF.